The source of this TCR beta chain is a study of post-analysis software for immune sequencing data. Whole-study context: In terms of disease course, relapsing-remitting, secondary progressive and progressive-relapsing multiple sclerosis were included. Study conclusions and caveats: F measure clustering grouped samples strongly by preparation batch. Diversity measured as normalized Chao1 was significantly lower in multiple sclerosis patients than in controls. Compared with controls, patients had more of five TRBV segments, including TRBV5-6, TRBV5-1 and TRBV20-1.

Germline lookup yields CDR1 MNHEY and CDR2 SVGEGT. Trimming removed 5 bases from V and 0 bases from J, with 10 bases in between. The length of the CDR3 is 14 residues. cDNA libraries for TCR beta contained unique molecular identifiers. The source material, roughly 0.85 to 10 million T cells, gave rise to about 460,000 cDNA molecules. TCRdb reprocessed the PCR reads via MiXCR and lists one record per CDR3 protein. The table lists 350,000 to 450,000 distinct CDR3 sequences, approximately 42% of them singletons. Turning to this clonotype: Its antigen is undetermined.

Sequenced material: blood. The receptor comes from a girl aged 2 to 10 with multiple sclerosis. J is TRBJ2-5 and V is TRBV6-2 or TRBV6-3; no definite D call. CDR3 DNA sequence: TGTGCCAGCAGTCTGAATCTGTACCAAGAGACCCAGTACTTC. Its translation is CASSLNLYQETQYF.